The clone carrying this T cell receptor (beta chain) was seen at least ten times. This sample was included in a study of T cells in Graves' hyperthyroidism and ophthalmopathy. Across the whole study: The blood sample was taken at first diagnosis, before treatment began.

The CDR3 covers 12 residues. Trimming left V 9 bases short and J 2 bases short, with 9 bases between. CDR1 KGHDR and CDR2 SFDVKD come from the germline V gene. Ahead of any ophthalmopathy symptoms, the blood sample was obtained at the first diagnosis of hyperthyroidism. Amplification of TCR beta CDR3 regions was performed using RNA transcripts as template. First-round RT-PCR with HTBI primers amplified the TCR CDR3 region. TCRdb recomputed calls from the multiplex PCR reads with MiXCR, one row per CDR3 protein. Of 370,000 or so distinct CDR3 sequences listed, approximately 12% are singletons. This chain uses TRBV24-1 with TRBJ1-2; D is perhaps TRBD1 (6 bases). Sequencing was carried out using blood. This TCR derives from a man in his thirties or forties with Graves' hyperthyroidism that later progressed to Graves' ophthalmopathy. The CDR3 nucleotides are TGTGCCACCGCCGACAGGAACTATGGCTACACCTTC. Its protein is CATADRNYGYTF.